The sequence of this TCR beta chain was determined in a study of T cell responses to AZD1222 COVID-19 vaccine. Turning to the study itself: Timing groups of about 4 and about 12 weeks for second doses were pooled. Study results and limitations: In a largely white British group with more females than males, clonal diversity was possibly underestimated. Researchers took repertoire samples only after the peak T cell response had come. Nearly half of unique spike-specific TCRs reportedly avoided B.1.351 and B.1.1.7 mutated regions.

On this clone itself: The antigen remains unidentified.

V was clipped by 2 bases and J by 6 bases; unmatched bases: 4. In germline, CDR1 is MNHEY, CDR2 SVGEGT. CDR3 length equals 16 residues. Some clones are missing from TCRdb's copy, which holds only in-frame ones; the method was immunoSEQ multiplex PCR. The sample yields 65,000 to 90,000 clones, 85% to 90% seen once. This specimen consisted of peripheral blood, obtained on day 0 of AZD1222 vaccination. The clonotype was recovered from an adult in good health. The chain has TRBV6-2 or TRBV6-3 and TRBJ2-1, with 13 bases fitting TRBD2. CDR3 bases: TGTGCCAGCAGTTACGCGACTAGCGGGGGGTTCAATGAGCAGTTCTTC. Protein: CASSYATSGGFNEQFF.